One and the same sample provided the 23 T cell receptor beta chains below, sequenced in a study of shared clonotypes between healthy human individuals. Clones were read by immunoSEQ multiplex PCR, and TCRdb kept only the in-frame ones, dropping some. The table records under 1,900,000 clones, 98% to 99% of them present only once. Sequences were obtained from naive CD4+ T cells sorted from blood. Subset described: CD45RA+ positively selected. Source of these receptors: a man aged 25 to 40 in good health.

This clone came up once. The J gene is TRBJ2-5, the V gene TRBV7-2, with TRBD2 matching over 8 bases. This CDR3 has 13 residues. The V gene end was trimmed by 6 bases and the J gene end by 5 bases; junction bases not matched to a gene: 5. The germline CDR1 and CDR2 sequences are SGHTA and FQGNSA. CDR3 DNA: TGTGCCAGCAGGCGGGAGGCGGTCGAGACCCAGTACTTC. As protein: CASRREAVETQYF. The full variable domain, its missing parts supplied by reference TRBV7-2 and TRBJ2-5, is GAGVSQSPSNKVTEKGKDVELRCDPISGHTALYWYRQSLGQGLEFLIYFQGNSAPDKSGLPSDRFSAERTGGSVSTLTIQRTQQEDSAVYLCASRREAVETQYFGPGTRLLVL.

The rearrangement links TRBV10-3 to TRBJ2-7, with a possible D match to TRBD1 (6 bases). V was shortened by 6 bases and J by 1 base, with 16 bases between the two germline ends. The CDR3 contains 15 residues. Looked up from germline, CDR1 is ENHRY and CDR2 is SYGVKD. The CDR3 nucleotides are TGTGCCATCAGAGAAAGACAGGTCGGGTCCTACGAGCAGTACTTC. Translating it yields CAIRERQVGSYEQYF.

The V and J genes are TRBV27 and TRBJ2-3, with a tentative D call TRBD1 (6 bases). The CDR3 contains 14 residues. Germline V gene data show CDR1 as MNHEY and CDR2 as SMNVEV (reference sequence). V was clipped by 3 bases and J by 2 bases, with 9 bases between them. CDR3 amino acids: CASSFRTATDTQYF. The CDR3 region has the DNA TGTGCCAGCAGTTTCAGGACAGCCACAGATACGCAGTATTTT.

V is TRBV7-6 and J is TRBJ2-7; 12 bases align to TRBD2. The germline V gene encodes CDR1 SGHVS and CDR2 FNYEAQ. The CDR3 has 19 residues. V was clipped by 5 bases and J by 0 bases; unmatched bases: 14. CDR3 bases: TGTGCCAGCAGCCCCCGACTAGCGGGAGTCCCGAGTATCTCCTACGAGCAGTACTTC. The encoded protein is CASSPRLAGVPSISYEQYF.

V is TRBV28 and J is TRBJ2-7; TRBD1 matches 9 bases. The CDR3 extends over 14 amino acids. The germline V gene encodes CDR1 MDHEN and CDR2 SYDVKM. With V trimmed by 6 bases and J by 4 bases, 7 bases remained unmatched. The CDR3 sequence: CASRRGTGTYEQYF. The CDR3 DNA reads TGTGCCAGCAGACGAGGGACAGGGACTTACGAGCAGTACTTC.

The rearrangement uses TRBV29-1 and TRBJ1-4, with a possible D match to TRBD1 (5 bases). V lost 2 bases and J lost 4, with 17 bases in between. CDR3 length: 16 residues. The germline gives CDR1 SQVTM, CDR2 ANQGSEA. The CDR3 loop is CSVESPGPLINEKLFF. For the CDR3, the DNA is TGCAGCGTTGAAAGCCCGGGACCCCTAATTAATGAAAAACTGTTTTTT. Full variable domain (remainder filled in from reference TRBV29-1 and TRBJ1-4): SAVISQKPSRDICQRGTSLTIQCQVDSQVTMMFWYRQQPGQSLTLIATANQGSEATYESGFVIDKFPISRPNLTFSTLTVSNMSPEDSSIYLCSVESPGPLINEKLFFGSGTQLSVL.

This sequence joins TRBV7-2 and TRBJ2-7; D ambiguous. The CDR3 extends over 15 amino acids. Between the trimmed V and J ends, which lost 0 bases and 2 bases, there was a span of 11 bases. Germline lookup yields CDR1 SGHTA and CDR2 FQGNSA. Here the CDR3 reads CASSLAGRNAYEQYF. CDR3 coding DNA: TGTGCCAGCAGCTTAGCAGGCAGGAACGCCTACGAGCAGTACTTC.

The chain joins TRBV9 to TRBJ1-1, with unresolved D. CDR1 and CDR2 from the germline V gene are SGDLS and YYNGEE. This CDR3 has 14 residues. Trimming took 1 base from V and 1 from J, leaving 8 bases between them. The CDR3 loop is CASSVRHSNTEAFF. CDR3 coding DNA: TGTGCCAGCAGCGTAAGGCACTCGAACACTGAAGCTTTCTTT.

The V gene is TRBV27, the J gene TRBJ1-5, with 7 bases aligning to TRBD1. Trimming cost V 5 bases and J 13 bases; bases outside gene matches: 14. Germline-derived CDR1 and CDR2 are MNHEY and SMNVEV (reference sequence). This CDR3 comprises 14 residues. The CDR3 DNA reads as TGTGCCAGCAGTCCTTCACAGGGGCCTCTTCCTCAGCATTTT. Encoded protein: CASSPSQGPLPQHF.

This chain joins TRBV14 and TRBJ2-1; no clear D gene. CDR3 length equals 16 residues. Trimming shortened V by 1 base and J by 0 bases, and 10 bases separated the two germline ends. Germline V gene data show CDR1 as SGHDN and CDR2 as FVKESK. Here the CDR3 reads CASSQAPGSSYNEQFF. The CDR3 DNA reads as TGTGCCAGCAGCCAAGCACCGGGCAGCTCCTACAATGAGCAGTTCTTC.

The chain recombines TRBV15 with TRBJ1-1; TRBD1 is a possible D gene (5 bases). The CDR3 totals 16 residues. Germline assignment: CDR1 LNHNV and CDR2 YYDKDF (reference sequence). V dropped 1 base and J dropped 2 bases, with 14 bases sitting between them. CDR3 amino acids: CATSRVLTVGNTEAFF. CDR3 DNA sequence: TGTGCCACCAGCAGAGTTTTGACAGTCGGAAACACTGAAGCTTTCTTT.

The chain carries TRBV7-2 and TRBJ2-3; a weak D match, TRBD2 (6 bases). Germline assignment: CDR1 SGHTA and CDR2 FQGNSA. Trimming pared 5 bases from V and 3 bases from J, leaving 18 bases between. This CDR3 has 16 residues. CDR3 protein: CASSPDSGEVTDTQYF. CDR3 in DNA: TGTGCCAGCAGCCCAGATTCGGGGGAGGTTACAGATACGCAGTATTTT.

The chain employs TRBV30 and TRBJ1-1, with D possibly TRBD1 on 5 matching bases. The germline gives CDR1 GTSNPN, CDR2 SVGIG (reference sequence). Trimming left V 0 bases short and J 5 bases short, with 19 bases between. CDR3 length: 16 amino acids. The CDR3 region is CAWSVGTLGGRTEAFF. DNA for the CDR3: TGTGCCTGGAGTGTAGGGACGCTGGGAGGGCGAACTGAAGCTTTCTTT.

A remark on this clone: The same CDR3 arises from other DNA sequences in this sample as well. This chain's CDR3 is CASSSGLAAYNEQFF. The CDR3 DNA reads as TGCGCCAGCAGCTCCGGACTAGCGGCATACAATGAGCAGTTCTTC. The chain carries TRBV5-1 and TRBJ2-1; 10 bases map to TRBD2. The CDR3 consists of 15 residues. Germline V CDR1 and CDR2: SGHRS, YFSETQ. The ends lost 3 bases at V and 4 bases at J; junction bases unmatched: 4.

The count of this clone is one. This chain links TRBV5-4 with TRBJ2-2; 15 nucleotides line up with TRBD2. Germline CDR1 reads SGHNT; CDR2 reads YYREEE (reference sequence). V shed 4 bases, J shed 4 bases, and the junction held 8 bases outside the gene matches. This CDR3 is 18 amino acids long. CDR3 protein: CASSGGTSGGSGTGELFF. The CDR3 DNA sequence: TGTGCCAGCAGCGGTGGGACTAGCGGGGGGAGTGGCACCGGGGAGCTGTTTTTT. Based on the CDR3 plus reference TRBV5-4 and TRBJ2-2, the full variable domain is ETGVTQSPTHLIKTRGQQVTLRCSSQSGHNTVSWYQQALGQGPQFIFQYYREEENGRGNFPPRFSGLQFPNYSSELNVNALELDDSALYLCASSGGTSGGSGTGELFFGEGSRLTVL.

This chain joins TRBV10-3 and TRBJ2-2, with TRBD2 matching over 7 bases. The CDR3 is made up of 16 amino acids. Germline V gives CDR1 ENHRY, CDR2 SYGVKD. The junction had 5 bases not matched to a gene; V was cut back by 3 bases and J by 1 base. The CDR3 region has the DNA TGTGCCATCAGTGATCAAATAGCGGGGAACACCGGGGAGCTGTTTTTT. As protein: CAISDQIAGNTGELFF.

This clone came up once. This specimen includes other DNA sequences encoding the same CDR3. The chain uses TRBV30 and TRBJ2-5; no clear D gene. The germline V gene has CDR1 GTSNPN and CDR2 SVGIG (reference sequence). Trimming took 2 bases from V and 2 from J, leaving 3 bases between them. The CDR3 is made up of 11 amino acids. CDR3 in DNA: TGTGCCTGGAGTATTCAAGAGACCCAGTACTTC. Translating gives CAWSIQETQYF.

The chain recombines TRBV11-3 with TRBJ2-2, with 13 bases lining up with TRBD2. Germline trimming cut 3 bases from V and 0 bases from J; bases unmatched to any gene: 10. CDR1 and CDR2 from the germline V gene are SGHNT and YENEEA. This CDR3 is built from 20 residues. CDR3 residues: CASSFTLTSGRAANTGELFF. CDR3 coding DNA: TGTGCCAGCAGCTTCACCCTAACTAGCGGGAGGGCCGCGAACACCGGGGAGCTGTTTTTT.

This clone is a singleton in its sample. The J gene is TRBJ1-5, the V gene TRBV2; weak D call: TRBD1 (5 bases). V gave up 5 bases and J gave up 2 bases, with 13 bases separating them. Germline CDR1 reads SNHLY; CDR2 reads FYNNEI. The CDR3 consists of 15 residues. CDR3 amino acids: CASSPREGRNQPQHF. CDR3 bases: TGTGCCAGCAGTCCCCGGGAGGGGCGCAATCAGCCCCAGCATTTT.

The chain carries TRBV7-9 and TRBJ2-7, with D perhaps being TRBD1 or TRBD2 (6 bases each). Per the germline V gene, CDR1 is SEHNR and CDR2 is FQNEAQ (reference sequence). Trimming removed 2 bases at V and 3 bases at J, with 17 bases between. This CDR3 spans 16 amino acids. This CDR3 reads CASSLYPGAGLYEQYF. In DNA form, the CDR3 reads TGTGCCAGCAGCTTATATCCGGGGGCAGGTCTCTACGAGCAGTACTTC.

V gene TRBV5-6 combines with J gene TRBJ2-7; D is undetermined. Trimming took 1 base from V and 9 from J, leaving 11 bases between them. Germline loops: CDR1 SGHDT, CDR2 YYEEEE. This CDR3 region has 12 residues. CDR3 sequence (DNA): TGTGCCAGCAGCTTGTCCCCGGCAGTGCAGTACTTC. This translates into CASSLSPAVQYF. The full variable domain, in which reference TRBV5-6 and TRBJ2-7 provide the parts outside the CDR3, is DAGVTQSPTHLIKTRGQQVTLRCSPKSGHDTVSWYQQALGQGPQFIFQYYEEEERQRGNFPDRFSGHQFPNYSSELNVNALLLGDSALYLCASSLSPAVQYFGPGTRLTVT.

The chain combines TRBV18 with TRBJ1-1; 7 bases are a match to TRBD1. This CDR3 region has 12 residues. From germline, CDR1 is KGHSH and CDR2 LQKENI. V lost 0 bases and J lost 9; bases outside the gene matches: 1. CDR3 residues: CASSPPDRQAFF. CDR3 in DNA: TGTGCCAGCTCACCACCGGACAGGCAAGCTTTCTTT.

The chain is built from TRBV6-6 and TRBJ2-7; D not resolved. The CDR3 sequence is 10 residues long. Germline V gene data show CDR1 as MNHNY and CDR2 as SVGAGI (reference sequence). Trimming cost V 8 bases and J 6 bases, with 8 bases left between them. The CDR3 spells CASGISEQYF. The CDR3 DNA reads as TGTGCCAGCGGGATTTCCGAGCAGTACTTC.